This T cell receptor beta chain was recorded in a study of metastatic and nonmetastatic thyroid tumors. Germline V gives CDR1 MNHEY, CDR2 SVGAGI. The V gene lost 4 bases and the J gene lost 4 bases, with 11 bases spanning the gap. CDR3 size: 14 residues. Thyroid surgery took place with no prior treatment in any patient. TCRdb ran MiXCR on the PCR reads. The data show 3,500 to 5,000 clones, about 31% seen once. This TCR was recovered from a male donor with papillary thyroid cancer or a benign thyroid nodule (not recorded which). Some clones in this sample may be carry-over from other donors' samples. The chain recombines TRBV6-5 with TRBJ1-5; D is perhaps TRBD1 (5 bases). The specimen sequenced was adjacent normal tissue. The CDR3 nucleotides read TGTGCCAGCAGTTCAACGTGGGGGAATCAGCCCCAGCATTTT. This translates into CASSSTWGNQPQHF.